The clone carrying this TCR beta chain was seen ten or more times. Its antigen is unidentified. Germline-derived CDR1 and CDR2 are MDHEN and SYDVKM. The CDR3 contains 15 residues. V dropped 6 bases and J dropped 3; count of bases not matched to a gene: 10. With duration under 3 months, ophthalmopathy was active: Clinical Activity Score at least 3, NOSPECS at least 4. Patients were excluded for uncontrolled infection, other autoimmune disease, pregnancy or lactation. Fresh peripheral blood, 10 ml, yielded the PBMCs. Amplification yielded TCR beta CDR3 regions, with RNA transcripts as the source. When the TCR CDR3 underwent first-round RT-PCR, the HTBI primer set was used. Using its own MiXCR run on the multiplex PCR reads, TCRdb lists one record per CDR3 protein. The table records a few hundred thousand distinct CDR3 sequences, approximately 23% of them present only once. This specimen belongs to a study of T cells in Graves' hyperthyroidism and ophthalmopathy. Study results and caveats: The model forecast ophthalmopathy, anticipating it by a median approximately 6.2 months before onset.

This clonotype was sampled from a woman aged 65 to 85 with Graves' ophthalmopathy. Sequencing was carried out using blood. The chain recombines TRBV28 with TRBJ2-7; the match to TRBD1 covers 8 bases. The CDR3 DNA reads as TGTGCCAGCAGCCCCCGACAGGGGCTACGCTACGAGCAGTACTTC. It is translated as CASSPRQGLRYEQYF. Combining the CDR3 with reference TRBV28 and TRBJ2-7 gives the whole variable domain DVKVTQSSRYLVKRTGEKVFLECVQDMDHENMFWYRQDPGLGLRLIYFSYDVKMKEKGDIPEGYSVSREKKERFSLILESASTNQTSMYLCASSPRQGLRYEQYFGPGTRLTVT.